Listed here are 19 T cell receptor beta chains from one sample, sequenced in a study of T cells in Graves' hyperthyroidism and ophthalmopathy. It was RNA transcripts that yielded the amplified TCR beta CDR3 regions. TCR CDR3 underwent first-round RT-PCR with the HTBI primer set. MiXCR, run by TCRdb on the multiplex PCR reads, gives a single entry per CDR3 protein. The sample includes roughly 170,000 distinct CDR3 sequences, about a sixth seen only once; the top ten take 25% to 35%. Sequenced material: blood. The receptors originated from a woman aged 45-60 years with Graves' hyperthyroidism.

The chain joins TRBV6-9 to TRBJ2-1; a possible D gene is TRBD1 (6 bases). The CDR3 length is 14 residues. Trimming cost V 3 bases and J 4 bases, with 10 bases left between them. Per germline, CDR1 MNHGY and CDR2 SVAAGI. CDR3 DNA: TGTGCCAGCAGTTACACGGACAGTTACAATGAGCAGTTCTTC. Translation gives CASSYTDSYNEQFF.

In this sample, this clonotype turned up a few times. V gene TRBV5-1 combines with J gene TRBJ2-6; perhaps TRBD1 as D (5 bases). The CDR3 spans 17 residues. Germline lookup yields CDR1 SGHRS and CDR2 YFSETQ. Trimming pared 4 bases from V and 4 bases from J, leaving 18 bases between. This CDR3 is CASSLGHALSGANVLTF. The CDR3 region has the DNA TGCGCCAGCAGCCTAGGACACGCTTTATCGGGGGCCAACGTCCTGACTTTC.

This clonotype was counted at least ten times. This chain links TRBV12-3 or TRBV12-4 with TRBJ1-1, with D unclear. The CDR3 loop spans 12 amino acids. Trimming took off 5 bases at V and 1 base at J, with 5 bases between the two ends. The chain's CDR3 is CASSPRNTEAFF. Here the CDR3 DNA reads TGTGCCAGCAGTCCACGGAACACTGAAGCTTTCTTT.

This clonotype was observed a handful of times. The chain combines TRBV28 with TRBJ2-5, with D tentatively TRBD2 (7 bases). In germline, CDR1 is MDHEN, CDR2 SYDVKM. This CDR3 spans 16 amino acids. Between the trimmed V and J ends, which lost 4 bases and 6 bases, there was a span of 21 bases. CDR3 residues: CASSSAGHGTMKTQYF. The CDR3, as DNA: TGTGCCAGCAGTTCCGCGGGACACGGGACTATGAAGACCCAGTACTTC.

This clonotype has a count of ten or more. The CDR3 is CSAWQMNTEAFF. CDR3 coding DNA: TGCAGTGCGTGGCAGATGAACACTGAAGCTTTCTTT. The chain couples TRBV20-1 to TRBJ1-1; D gene ambiguous. V was shortened by 6 bases and J by 0 bases, with 8 bases between the two germline ends. Germline lookup yields CDR1 DFQATT and CDR2 SNEGSKA (reference sequence). The CDR3 extends over 12 amino acids.

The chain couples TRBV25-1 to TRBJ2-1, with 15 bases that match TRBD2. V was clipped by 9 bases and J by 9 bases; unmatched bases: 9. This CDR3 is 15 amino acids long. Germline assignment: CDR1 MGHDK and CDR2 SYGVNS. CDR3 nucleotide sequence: TGTGCCAGAGCCGGGACTAGCGGGAGGTCGGGTGAGCAGTTCTTC. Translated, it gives CARAGTSGRSGEQFF.

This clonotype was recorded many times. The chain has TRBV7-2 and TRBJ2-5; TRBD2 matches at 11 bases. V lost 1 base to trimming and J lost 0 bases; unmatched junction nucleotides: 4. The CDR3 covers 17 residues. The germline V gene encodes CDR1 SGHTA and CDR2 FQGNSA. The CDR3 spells CASSLEPSGGYQETQYF. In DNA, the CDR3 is TGTGCCAGCAGCTTAGAACCTAGCGGGGGGTACCAAGAGACCCAGTACTTC.

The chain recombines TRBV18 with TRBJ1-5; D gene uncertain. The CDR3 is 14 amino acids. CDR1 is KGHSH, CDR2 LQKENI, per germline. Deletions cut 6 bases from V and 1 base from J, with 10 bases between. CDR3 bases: TGTGCCAGCTCGCCCACCACCAGCAATCAGCCCCAGCATTTT. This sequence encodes CASSPTTSNQPQHF.

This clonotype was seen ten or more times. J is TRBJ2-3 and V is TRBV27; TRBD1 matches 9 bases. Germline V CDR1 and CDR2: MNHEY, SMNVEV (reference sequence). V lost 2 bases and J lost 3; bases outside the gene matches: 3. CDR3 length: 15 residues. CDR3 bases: TGTGCCAGCAGTTTAGGACAGGGGAGGACAGATACGCAGTATTTT. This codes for CASSLGQGRTDTQYF.

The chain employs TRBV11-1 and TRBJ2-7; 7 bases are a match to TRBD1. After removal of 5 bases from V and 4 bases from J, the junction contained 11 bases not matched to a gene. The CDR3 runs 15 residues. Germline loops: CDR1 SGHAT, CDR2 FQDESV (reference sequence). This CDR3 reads CASSPQTGPGYEQYF. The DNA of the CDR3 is TGTGCCAGCAGCCCTCAGACAGGGCCGGGATACGAGCAGTACTTC.

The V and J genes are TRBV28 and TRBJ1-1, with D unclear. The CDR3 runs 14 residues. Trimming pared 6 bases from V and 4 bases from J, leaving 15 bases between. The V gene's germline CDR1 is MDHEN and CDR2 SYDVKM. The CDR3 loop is CASRPTRLSTEAFF. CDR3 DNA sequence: TGTGCCAGCAGACCTACACGGTTAAGCACTGAAGCTTTCTTT.

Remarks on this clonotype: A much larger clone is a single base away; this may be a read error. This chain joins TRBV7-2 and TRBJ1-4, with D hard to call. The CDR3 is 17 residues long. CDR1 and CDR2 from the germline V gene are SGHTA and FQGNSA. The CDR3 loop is CASGLGLGGRNNEKLFF. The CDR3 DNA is TGTGCCAGCGGCTTGGGTCTGGGAGGGCGTAATAATGAAAAACTGTTTTTT.

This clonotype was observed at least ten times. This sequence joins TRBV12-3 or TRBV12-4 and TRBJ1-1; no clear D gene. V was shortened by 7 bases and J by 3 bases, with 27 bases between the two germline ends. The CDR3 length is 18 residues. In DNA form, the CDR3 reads TGTGCCAGCACCACCCCGGGAGGGCAGGTTCGGAAGGACACTGAAGCTTTCTTT. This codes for CASTTPGGQVRKDTEAFF.

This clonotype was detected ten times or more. In DNA, the CDR3 is TGCAGTGCTAGTCAACAGGGTTTTGACACTGAAGCTTTCTTT. Its translation is CSASQQGFDTEAFF. The rearrangement links TRBV20-1 to TRBJ1-1, with D possibly matching TRBD1 (6 bases). The CDR3 loop spans 14 amino acids. V shed 3 bases and J shed 3 bases, with 14 bases lying between them. From germline, CDR1 is DFQATT and CDR2 SNEGSKA (reference sequence).

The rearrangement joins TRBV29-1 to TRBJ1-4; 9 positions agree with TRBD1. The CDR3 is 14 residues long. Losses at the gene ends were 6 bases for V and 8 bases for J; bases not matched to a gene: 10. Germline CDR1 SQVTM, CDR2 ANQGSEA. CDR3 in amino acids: CSVGRTGAREKLFF. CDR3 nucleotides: TGCAGCGTGGGCCGGACAGGGGCTAGGGAAAAACTGTTTTTT. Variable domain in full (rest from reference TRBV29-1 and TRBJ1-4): SAVISQKPSRDICQRGTSLTIQCQVDSQVTMMFWYRQQPGQSLTLIATANQGSEATYESGFVIDKFPISRPNLTFSTLTVSNMSPEDSSIYLCSVGRTGAREKLFFGSGTQLSVL.

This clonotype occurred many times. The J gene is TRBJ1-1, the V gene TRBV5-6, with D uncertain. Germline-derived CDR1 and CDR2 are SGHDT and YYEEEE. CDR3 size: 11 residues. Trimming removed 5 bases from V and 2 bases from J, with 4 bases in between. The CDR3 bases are TGTGCCAGCAGGCGCAACACTGAAGCTTTCTTT. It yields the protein CASRRNTEAFF.

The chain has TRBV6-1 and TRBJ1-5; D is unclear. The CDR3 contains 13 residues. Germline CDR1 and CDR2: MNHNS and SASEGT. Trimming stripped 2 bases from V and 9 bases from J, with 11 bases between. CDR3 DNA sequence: TGTGCCAGCAGTGAAACTAACCCCAGGCCCCAGCATTTT. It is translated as CASSETNPRPQHF.

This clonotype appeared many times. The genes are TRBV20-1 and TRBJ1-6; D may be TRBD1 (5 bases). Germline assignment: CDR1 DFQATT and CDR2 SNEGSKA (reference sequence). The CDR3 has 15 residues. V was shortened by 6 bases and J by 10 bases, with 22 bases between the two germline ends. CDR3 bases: TGCAGTGCATTGTCCGACGGCACGCGGGGCTCACCCCTCCACTTT. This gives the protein CSALSDGTRGSPLHF.

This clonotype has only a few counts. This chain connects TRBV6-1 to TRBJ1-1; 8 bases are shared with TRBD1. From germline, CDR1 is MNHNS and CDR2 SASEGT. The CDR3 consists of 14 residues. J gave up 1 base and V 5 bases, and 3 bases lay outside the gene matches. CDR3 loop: CASSHDRGNTEAFF. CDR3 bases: TGTGCCAGCAGTCACGACAGGGGGAACACTGAAGCTTTCTTT.